This T cell receptor beta chain was recorded in a study of blood T cell repertoires in COVID-19. About the study: Donors in the United States, Italy and Spain gave samples during acute or convalescent COVID-19. T cells, B-cell-depleted T cells, or PBMCs supplied cDNA or gDNA.

Original data processing: Estimation of nucleated cell counts relied on the amplification of reference gene primers. Produced via immunoSEQ multiplex PCR; TCRdb's table is partial and in-frame only. V and J calls and clone size are copied from that table; D and trimming were computed from the DNA. The sample lists roughly 360,000 clones, roughly four fifths occurring once. CDR1 is LGHDT and CDR2 is YNNKEL in the germline V gene (reference sequence). V was trimmed by 8 bases and J by 4 bases, leaving 12 bases between them. The CDR3 extends over 13 amino acids. The sequence was collected from a human donor with acute or convalescent COVID-19. The donor label of this sample is uncertain. The sample consisted of peripheral blood. This chain links TRBV3-1 (or the pseudogene TRBV3-2) with TRBJ1-5; D is ambiguous. CDR3 sequence reads: CASAEGPNQPQHF. Here the CDR3 DNA reads TGTGCCAGCGCGGAGGGCCCTAATCAGCCCCAGCATTTT.